This T cell receptor beta chain was profiled in a study of blood T cells in healthy people across ages. For the study at large: Through template switching, about one barcoded beta molecule was captured per two T cells, as measured in model experiments.

With a J-beta primer mix and a sample-barcoded 5' primer, a second PCR ran roughly 6 to 12 cycles. TCRdb reanalysed the 5' RACE reads using MiXCR and keeps one entry per CDR3 protein. The sample comprises 1.5 million to 1.8 million distinct CDR3 sequences, 42% of which are singletons, and around 4% rests with the top ten. This CDR3 has 16 residues. V was pared by 3 bases and J by 5 bases, with 7 bases of the junction left unmatched. Looked up from germline, CDR1 is GTSNPN and CDR2 is SVGIG (reference sequence). The V call is TRBV30, the J call TRBJ2-2; 12 bases line up with TRBD2. The clonotype was recovered from a young woman in good health. The sample consisted of blood. The CDR3 DNA is TGTGCCTGGAGCCCTAGCGGGAGGGCCCTTACCGGGGAGCTGTTTTTT. Translating gives CAWSPSGRALTGELFF.